The rows below give T cell receptor beta chains drawn from one sample of a study of blood T cell repertoires in COVID-19. The repertoire was sequenced with immunoSEQ multiplex PCR; TCRdb's copy has only in-frame clones and lacks some. The sample includes approximately 240,000 clones, about 80% seen only once; the top ten take more than 2.5%. Sequenced: peripheral blood. The receptors were gathered from a woman younger than 45 who had recovered from COVID-19. Both conserved end residues are part of each CDR3.

>TRBV10-1
CASSESSTASYEQYF
>TRBV3-1/TRBV3-2
CASSPTLQGLGNEKLFF
>TRBV7-3
CASSLQGATGELFF
>TRBV14
CASSQEGEKLFF
>TRBV5-1
CASSLSPGQLYEQYF
>TRBV3-1/TRBV3-2
CASSQDWREGEAFF
>TRBV5-1
CASSPHGDSSYEQYF
>TRBV11-2
CASSLDWRTSGNTGELFF
>TRBV3-1/TRBV3-2
CASSQEGHLIEQFF
>TRBV9
CASTVGSGQETQYF
>TRBV30
CAWSSGGADIQYF
>TRBV28
CASSPTSGRGKNIQYF
>TRBV28
CASSLRGGNPTIEQFF
>TRBV9
CASSPPDRGSYEQYF
>TRBV7-6
CASSFAWGQGYEQYF
>TRBV5-4
CASSIGLAGGPGEQYF
>TRBV28
CASSSSSGGTYEQYF
>TRBV12-1
CASSARTSGRRDEQFF
>TRBV7-7
CASNPSQMSGRSGETQYF
>TRBV28
CASSLRGQARYEQYF
>TRBV30
CAFDRQGAREQYF
>TRBV29-1
CSVPGQENYGYTF
>TRBV18
CASSPGGAQNTEAFF
>TRBV28
CASSLSPEPQHF
>TRBV3-1/TRBV3-2
CASSLPGRGTDTQYF
>TRBV30
CAWTSGGGAGHEQYF
>TRBV28
CASSLIQGARGDTQYF
>TRBV2
CASSEPVRGLGSPLHF
>TRBV5-4
CASSLAGRAGYTF
>TRBV19
CASSLGALGTEAFF
>TRBV14
CASSQGLAGAGTQYF
>TRBV24-1
CATSDIRDPSYEQYF
>TRBV12-3/TRBV12-4
CASSLRGQETQYF
>TRBV27
CASSTGGVNTEAFF
>TRBV27
CASSPKQGAGHEQYF
>TRBV28
CASSLPGQGSSGELFF
>TRBV6-6
CASSLLAGGTQYF
>TRBV28
CASSLHSSGNTIYF
>TRBV3-1/TRBV3-2
CASSQTSDRASEQYF
>TRBV7-8
CASSLGQSYTF
>TRBV2
CASSESGDYGYTF